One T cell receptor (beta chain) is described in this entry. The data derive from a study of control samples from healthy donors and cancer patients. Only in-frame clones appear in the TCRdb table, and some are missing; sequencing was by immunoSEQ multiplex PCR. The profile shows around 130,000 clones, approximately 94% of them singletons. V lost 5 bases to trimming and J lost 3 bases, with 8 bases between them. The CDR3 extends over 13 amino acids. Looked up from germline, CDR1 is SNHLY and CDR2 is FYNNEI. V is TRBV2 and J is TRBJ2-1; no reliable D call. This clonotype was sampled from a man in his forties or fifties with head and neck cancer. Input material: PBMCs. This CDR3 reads CASSSPNYNEQFF. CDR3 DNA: TGTGCCAGCAGTTCCCCTAACTACAATGAGCAGTTCTTC.